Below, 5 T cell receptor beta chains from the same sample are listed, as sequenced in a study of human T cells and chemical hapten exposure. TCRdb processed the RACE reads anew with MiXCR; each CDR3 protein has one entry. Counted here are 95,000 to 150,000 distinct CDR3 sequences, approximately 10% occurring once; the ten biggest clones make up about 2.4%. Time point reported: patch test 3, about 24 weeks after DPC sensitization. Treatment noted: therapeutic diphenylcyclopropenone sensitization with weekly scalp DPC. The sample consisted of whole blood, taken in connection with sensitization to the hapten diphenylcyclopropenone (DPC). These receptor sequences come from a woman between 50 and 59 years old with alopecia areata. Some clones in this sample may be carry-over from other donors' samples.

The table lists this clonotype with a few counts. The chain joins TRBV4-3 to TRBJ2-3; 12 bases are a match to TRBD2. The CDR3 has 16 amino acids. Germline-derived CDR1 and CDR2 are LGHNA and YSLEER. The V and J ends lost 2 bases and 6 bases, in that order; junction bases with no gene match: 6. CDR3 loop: CASSQMGLAGSDTQYF. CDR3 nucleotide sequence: TGCGCCAGCAGCCAAATGGGACTAGCGGGCAGCGATACGCAGTATTTT.

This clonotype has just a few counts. This CDR3 is CASSPKRNRGPQETQYF. CDR3 sequence (DNA): TGTGCCAGCAGCCCCAAAAGGAACAGGGGGCCTCAAGAGACCCAGTACTTC. The chain combines TRBV6-6 with TRBJ2-5; 9 bases map to TRBD1. The CDR3 contains 17 residues. CDR1 and CDR2 from the germline V gene are MNHNY and SVGAGI (reference sequence). Trimming removed 6 bases from V and 2 bases from J; junction bases left unmatched: 13.

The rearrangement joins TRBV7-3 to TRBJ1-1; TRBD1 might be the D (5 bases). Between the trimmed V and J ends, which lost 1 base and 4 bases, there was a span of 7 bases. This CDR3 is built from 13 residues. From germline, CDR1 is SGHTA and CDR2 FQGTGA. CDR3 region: CASSLMRGTEAFF. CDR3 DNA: TGTGCCAGCAGCTTAATGAGGGGCACTGAAGCTTTCTTT.

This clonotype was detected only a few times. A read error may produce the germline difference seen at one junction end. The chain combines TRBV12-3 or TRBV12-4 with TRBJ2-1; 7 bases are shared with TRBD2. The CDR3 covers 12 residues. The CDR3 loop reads CASSSLAALVYF. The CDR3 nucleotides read TGTGCCAGCAGTTCCCTAGCGGCCCTTGTTTACTTC.

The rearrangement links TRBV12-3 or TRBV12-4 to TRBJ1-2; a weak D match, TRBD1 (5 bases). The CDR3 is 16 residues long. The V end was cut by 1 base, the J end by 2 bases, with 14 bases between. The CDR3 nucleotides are TGTGCCAGCAGTTTAGTCCATGGACACAAAAACTATGGCTACACCTTC. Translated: CASSLVHGHKNYGYTF.